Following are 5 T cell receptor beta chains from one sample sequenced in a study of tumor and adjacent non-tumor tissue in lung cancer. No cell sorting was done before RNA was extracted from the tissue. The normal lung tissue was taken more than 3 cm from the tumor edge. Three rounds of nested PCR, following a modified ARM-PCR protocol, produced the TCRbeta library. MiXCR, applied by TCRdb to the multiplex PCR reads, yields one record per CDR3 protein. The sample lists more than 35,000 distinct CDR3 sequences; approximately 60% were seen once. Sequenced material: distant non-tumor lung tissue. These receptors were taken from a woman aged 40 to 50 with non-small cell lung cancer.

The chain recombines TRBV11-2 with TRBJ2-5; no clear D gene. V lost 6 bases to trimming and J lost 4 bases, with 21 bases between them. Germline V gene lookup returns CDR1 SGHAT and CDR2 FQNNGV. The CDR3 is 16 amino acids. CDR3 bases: TGTGCCAGCAGTATCACAAACGTGGGGATCGGAGAGACCCAGTACTTC. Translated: CASSITNVGIGETQYF.

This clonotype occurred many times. CDR3 protein: CASSYLDREKETQYF. In DNA form, the CDR3 reads TGTGCCAGCAGTTACTTAGACAGGGAGAAAGAGACCCAGTACTTC. The rearrangement links TRBV6-6 to TRBJ2-5; 7 bases match TRBD1. V lost 1 base, J lost 3 bases, and 5 bases stayed unmatched. The germline V gene encodes CDR1 MNHNY and CDR2 SVGAGI (reference sequence). This CDR3 has 15 amino acids.

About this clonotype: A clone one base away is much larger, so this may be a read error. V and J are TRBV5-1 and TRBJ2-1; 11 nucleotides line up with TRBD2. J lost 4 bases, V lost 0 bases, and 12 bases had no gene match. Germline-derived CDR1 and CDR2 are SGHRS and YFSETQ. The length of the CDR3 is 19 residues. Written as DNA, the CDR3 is TGCGCCAGCAGCTTGGGGACTAGCGGGCCCCCGTTGGAGTACAATGAGCAGTTCTTC. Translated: CASSLGTSGPPLEYNEQFF.

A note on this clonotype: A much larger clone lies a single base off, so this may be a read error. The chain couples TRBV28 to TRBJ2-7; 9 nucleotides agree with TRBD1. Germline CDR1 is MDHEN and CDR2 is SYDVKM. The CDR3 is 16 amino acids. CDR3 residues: CSSSFQTQDRGYEQYF. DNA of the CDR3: TGTTCCAGCAGTTTCCAAACCCAGGACAGGGGATACGAGCAGTACTTC.

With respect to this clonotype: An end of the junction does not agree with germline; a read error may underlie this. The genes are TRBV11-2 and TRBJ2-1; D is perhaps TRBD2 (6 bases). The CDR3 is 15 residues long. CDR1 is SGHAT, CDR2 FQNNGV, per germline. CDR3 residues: CSSRQTGDSYNEQFF. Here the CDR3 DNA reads TGTTCCAGCAGACAAACGGGGGACTCCTACAATGAGCAGTTCTTC.